The 30 T cell receptor beta chains below were found in one sample sequenced in a study of regulatory T cells in long-lasting Graves disease (dated by TCRdb to 2020 to 2023). Libraries were constructed by multiplex PCR. Sequencing was performed on an Illumina HiSeq 4000. CDR3 regions were amplified by Arm-PCR with iRepertoire HTBI primers to construct TCR beta libraries. In TCRdb, the public reads were trimmed at Q25 with fastp and aligned with MiXCR, with productive beta chains retained. Here each entry gathers all rows of one CDR3 protein and keeps the most common genes and DNA. The sample contains 420,000 or so distinct CDR3 sequences, about 20% of them found a single time. Of the sample, about a quarter falls within the top ten clones. The sample's time point label is to be understood as: persistent/refractory GD, antithyroid drugs over 5 years with positive TRAb. For both TCR sequencing and RNA sequencing, RNA was extracted from PBMCs using TRIzol.

Sequences were derived from peripheral blood mononuclear cells (PBMCs), sampled when the disease was refractory, from a patient treated with antithyroid drugs. These receptors came from a female donor with Graves disease.

This clonotype was seen only a few times. The gene calls are TRBV2 and TRBJ2-7; D unresolved. From germline, CDR1 is SNHLY and CDR2 FYNNEI. The V and J ends lost 0 bases and 6 bases respectively, with 9 bases between them. The CDR3 length is 13 residues. The CDR3 nucleotides are TGTGCCAGCAGTGAAGCGCTTCTAGGCGAGCAGTACTTC. This codes for CASSEALLGEQYF.

This clonotype appeared a few times. In DNA form, the CDR3 reads TGTGCCAGCAGCTTAGTAGGAAACTATGGCTACACCTTC. It specifies CASSLVGNYGYTF. The gene calls are TRBV7-9 and TRBJ1-2; D is undetermined. CDR1 and CDR2 from the germline V gene are SEHNR and FQNEAQ (reference sequence). Trimming shortened V by 1 base and J by 2 bases, and 5 bases separated the two germline ends. The CDR3 is 13 residues long.

The chain carries TRBV20-1 and TRBJ2-3, with 9 bases fitting TRBD2. The CDR3 loop spans 14 amino acids. The V and J ends lost 1 base and 5 bases, in that order; junction bases with no gene match: 4. Germline CDR1 reads DFQATT; CDR2 reads SNEGSKA (reference sequence). CDR3 coding DNA: TGCAGTGCTAGAGCGCGGACTAGCGAAGATACGCAGTATTTT. As protein: CSARARTSEDTQYF.

The J gene is TRBJ2-2, the V gene TRBV19, with 10 bases that match TRBD2. CDR3 length equals 17 residues. Germline loops: CDR1 LNHDA, CDR2 SQIVND (reference sequence). The trim removed 1 base at V and 0 bases at J, leaving 2 bases unmatched. This chain's CDR3 is CASSIGAGGSNTGELFF. The CDR3 nucleotides are TGTGCCAGTAGTATAGGAGCGGGAGGGTCGAACACCGGGGAGCTGTTTTTT.

This clonotype was counted only a few times. The chain carries TRBV25-1 and TRBJ2-5; a weak D match, TRBD1 (6 bases). CDR1 and CDR2 (germline): MGHDK, SYGVNS. This CDR3 contains 13 residues. V was shortened by 8 bases and J by 5 bases, with 15 bases between the two germline ends. In DNA form, the CDR3 reads TGTGCCAGCCACACAGGGCTGTGGGAGACCCAGTACTTC. Translated, it gives CASHTGLWETQYF.

V is TRBV30 and J is TRBJ2-7, with D uncertain. Trimming stripped 5 bases from V and 3 bases from J, with 11 bases between. The germline V gene has CDR1 GTSNPN and CDR2 SVGIG (reference sequence). The CDR3 extends over 12 amino acids. The CDR3 loop is CAWALSYYEQYF. In DNA form, the CDR3 reads TGTGCCTGGGCTCTGAGCTACTACGAGCAGTACTTC.

The gene calls are TRBV3-1 and TRBJ2-1; 14 nucleotides align to TRBD2. CDR3 length equals 17 residues. Germline V gives CDR1 LGHDT, CDR2 YNNKEL (reference sequence). The junction had 11 bases not matched to a gene; V was cut back by 4 bases and J by 9 bases. Written as DNA, the CDR3 is TGTGCCAGCAGCCCCGAAATATTTGGACTAGCGGGGGGTGAGCAGTTCTTC. As protein: CASSPEIFGLAGGEQFF.

The V call is TRBV12-3 or TRBV12-4, the J call TRBJ1-1, with D possibly matching TRBD1 (6 bases). The CDR3 length is 13 residues. Trimming left V 8 bases short and J 1 base short, with 11 bases between. The CDR3 spells CASFSGQNTEAFF. CDR3 coding DNA: TGTGCCAGCTTTTCGGGACAGAACACTGAAGCTTTCTTT.

Note on this clonotype: A much larger clone is a single base away; this may be a read error. The chain is built from TRBV2 and TRBJ2-7; tentative D call: TRBD2 (7 bases). Germline V gene lookup returns CDR1 SNHLY and CDR2 FYNNEI. The CDR3 spans 14 residues. The CDR3 spells CSSSEARGGHEQYF. DNA of the CDR3: TGTTCCAGCAGTGAAGCGAGGGGGGGCCACGAGCAGTACTTC.

The chain employs TRBV20-1 and TRBJ2-7; 12 bases match TRBD1. J gave up 7 bases and V 6 bases, and 13 bases lay outside the gene matches. This CDR3 contains 15 residues. CDR1 is DFQATT and CDR2 is SNEGSKA in the germline V gene (reference sequence). CDR3 DNA sequence: TGCAGTGCAAAAGACCCGGGACAGGGGGCGGGGGAGCAGTACTTC. The encoded protein is CSAKDPGQGAGEQYF.

This clonotype was seen ten or more times. The chain uses TRBV27 and TRBJ2-7; 8 bases fit TRBD2. This CDR3 region has 14 residues. V was clipped by 3 bases and J by 3 bases; unmatched bases: 4. CDR1 MNHEY and CDR2 SMNVEV come from the germline V gene (reference sequence). CDR3 sequence (DNA): TGTGCCAGCAGTTTCCGGGAGGGGGTCTACGAGCAGTACTTC. Its protein is CASSFREGVYEQYF.

Ten or more counts support this clonotype. The chain has TRBV6-1 and TRBJ1-2, with D perhaps TRBD1 (5 bases). The CDR3 is made up of 13 amino acids. Per the germline V gene, CDR1 is MNHNS and CDR2 is SASEGT. V lost 4 bases and J lost 8, with 14 bases in between. The CDR3, as DNA: TGTGCCAGCAGTGGGGGACGCGTGGGCGGCTACACCTTC. It is translated as CASSGGRVGGYTF.

This clonotype was seen at least ten times. The CDR3: CASSVVPGNEQYF. CDR3 in DNA: TGTGCCAGCAGCGTAGTTCCGGGCAACGAGCAGTACTTC. This chain uses TRBV9 with TRBJ2-7; the D is unclear. V gave up 0 bases and J gave up 5 bases, with 9 bases separating them. CDR1 and CDR2 from the germline V gene are SGDLS and YYNGEE. The CDR3 spans 13 residues.

This clonotype was recorded a few times. The gene calls are TRBV7-2 and TRBJ1-6; D is unresolved. The germline V gene has CDR1 SGHTA and CDR2 FQGNSA. Trimming took 6 bases from V and 6 from J, leaving 12 bases between them. The CDR3 length is 14 residues. For the CDR3, the DNA is TGTGCCAGCAGTTCGAGGCGGGGTAATTCACCCCTCCACTTT. Translating gives CASSSRRGNSPLHF.

This clonotype was picked up a small number of times. The chain combines TRBV5-1 with TRBJ2-2; D might be TRBD1 or TRBD2, each matching 5 bases. With 4 bases removed from V and 6 bases from J, the gap between germline ends came to 16 bases. This CDR3 is 15 amino acids long. CDR1 is SGHRS and CDR2 is YFSETQ in the germline V gene. The CDR3 region is CASSLERVGAGELFF. Written as DNA, the CDR3 is TGCGCCAGCAGCCTGGAGAGGGTAGGGGCCGGGGAGCTGTTTTTT. The variable domain in full, with the rest retrieved from reference TRBV5-1 and TRBJ2-2, is KAGVTQTPRYLIKTRGQQVTLSCSPISGHRSVSWYQQTPGQGLQFLFEYFSETQRNKGNFPGRFSGRQFSNSRSEMNVSTLELGDSALYLCASSLERVGAGELFFGEGSRLTVL.

The chain links TRBV13 to TRBJ2-1; the D gene could be TRBD1 or TRBD2 (5 bases each). The CDR3 is made up of 12 amino acids. Looked up from germline, CDR1 is PRHDT and CDR2 is FYEKMQ (reference sequence). The V end lost 4 bases, the J end lost 4 bases, and 5 bases lay between the germline ends. CDR3 amino acids: CASSWGYNEQFF. CDR3 sequence (DNA): TGTGCCAGCAGCTGGGGGTACAATGAGCAGTTCTTC.

On this clonotype itself: Because the CDR3 is missing its conserved closing phenylalanine or tryptophan, this is likely a read error. No DNA is shown, since the ends of the CDR3 on it are uncertain; the CDR3 is the one TCRdb lists. V gene TRBV28 combines with J gene TRBJ1-2; the table's D gene call, TRBD1, was not cross checked with the DNA. Germline CDR1 reads MDHEN; CDR2 reads SYDVKM. The CDR3 numbers 15 amino acids, ends counted. The CDR3 loop is CASRQNPGTGGGSTL.

This clonotype was found many times. J is TRBJ1-1 and V is TRBV5-1, with 7 positions matching TRBD1. The V and J ends lost 0 bases and 4 bases, in that order; junction bases with no gene match: 6. Germline V gene sequence: CDR1 SGHRS, CDR2 YFSETQ. This CDR3 is 15 amino acids long. Written as DNA, the CDR3 is TGCGCCAGCAGCTTGGAGGGACAGTCGGGCACTGAAGCTTTCTTT. As protein: CASSLEGQSGTEAFF.

This clonotype was counted at least ten times. This sequence joins TRBV29-1 and TRBJ1-1, with D unresolved. Germline assignment: CDR1 SQVTM and CDR2 ANQGSEA. The CDR3 covers 11 residues. Trimming shortened V by 3 bases and J by 2 bases, and 4 bases separated the two germline ends. The CDR3 nucleotides read TGCAGCGTTGAGGGCAACACTGAAGCTTTCTTT. Protein: CSVEGNTEAFF.

This clonotype was counted once. The chain combines TRBV27 with TRBJ1-1; D ambiguous. V was trimmed by 3 bases and J by 0 bases, leaving 8 bases between them. The germline gives CDR1 MNHEY, CDR2 SMNVEV (reference sequence). This CDR3 is 14 amino acids long. The CDR3 reads CASSFRQVNTEAFF. CDR3 DNA sequence: TGTGCCAGCAGTTTTAGGCAGGTGAACACTGAAGCTTTCTTT.

About this clonotype: A much larger clone differs from this one at a single base, so this may be a read error. V is TRBV12-3 or TRBV12-4 and J is TRBJ1-6; D not certain. V was cut by 7 bases and J by 9 bases, with 13 bases left in between. This CDR3 contains 13 residues. The CDR3 DNA is TGTGCCAGCACCCGGGAGGGATGTTCACCCCTCCACTTT. Protein sequence: CASTREGCSPLHF.

This chain joins TRBV13 and TRBJ2-7; TRBD2 agrees at 11 bases. This CDR3 is built from 13 residues. J was trimmed by 6 bases and V by 8 bases; bases with no gene match: 6. Germline CDR1 is PRHDT and CDR2 is FYEKMQ (reference sequence). CDR3 protein: CASRSGRGGEQYF. The CDR3 DNA follows: TGTGCCAGCCGTAGCGGGAGGGGAGGCGAGCAGTACTTC.

V usage is TRBV28 and J usage is TRBJ1-2, with 10 bases lining up with TRBD1. Per germline, CDR1 MDHEN and CDR2 SYDVKM. The V and J ends lost 6 bases and 4 bases, in that order; junction bases with no gene match: 11. This CDR3 region has 16 residues. This chain's CDR3 is CASSLDPTGGGYGYTF. DNA for the CDR3: TGTGCCAGCAGCCTAGACCCGACAGGGGGCGGCTATGGCTACACCTTC.

The sample holds a few counts of this clonotype. The rearrangement uses TRBV6-1 and TRBJ1-2, with D possibly TRBD1 on 5 matching bases. Trimming removed 7 bases from V and 7 bases from J, with 16 bases in between. Germline CDR1 reads MNHNS; CDR2 reads SASEGT. This CDR3 region has 13 residues. CDR3 nucleotide sequence: TGTGCCAGCAACTACCAAACAGGAGGTGGCTACACCTTC. As protein: CASNYQTGGGYTF.

As for this clonotype: At one end, the junction sequence differs from germline, possibly due to a read error. The V call is TRBV6-1, the J call TRBJ2-5; D may match TRBD1 or TRBD2 (5 bases each). The CDR3 has 15 amino acids. The germline CDR1 and CDR2 sequences are MNHNS and SASEGT. This chain's CDR3 is CASSHPGTAQGTQYF. As DNA, the CDR3 is TGTGCCAGCAGCCACCCGGGGACGGCTCAAGGGACCCAGTACTTC.

This clonotype was recorded at least ten times. The chain couples TRBV6-1 to TRBJ2-7; 13 bases line up with TRBD2. Germline CDR1 and CDR2: MNHNS and SASEGT. CDR3 length: 14 amino acids. The junction had 4 bases not matched to a gene; V was cut back by 5 bases and J by 6 bases. The DNA for the CDR3 is TGTGCCAGCAGTCGGACTAGCGGGAGTAGCGAGCAGTACTTC. Translation: CASSRTSGSSEQYF.

V is TRBV5-4 and J is TRBJ1-2; 8 positions match TRBD1. V gave up 3 bases and J gave up 5 bases; unmatched junction bases: 6. The CDR3 is made up of 14 amino acids. Germline values: CDR1 SGHNT, CDR2 YYREEE (reference sequence). For the CDR3, the DNA is TGTGCCAGCAGCTCGGGACAGGAGGTATATGGCTACACCTTC. Its protein product is CASSSGQEVYGYTF.

As regards this clonotype: One end of the junction is discordant with germline, which a read error may explain. The chain has TRBV6-1 and TRBJ1-5; 11 bases agree with TRBD1. Germline V gives CDR1 MNHNS, CDR2 SASEGT. The CDR3 has 15 residues. CDR3 sequence reads: CASSRTGGAGQLQHF. Written as DNA, the CDR3 is TGTGCCAGCAGTCGGACAGGGGGCGCCGGTCAGCTCCAGCATTTT.

CDR3 residues: CASSSFRGEGYTF. The CDR3 DNA is TGTGCCAGCAGCTCCTTCCGGGGTGAGGGCTACACCTTC. The chain couples TRBV7-9 to TRBJ1-2; D remains unclear. Germline-derived CDR1 and CDR2 are SEHNR and FQNEAQ (reference sequence). Between the trimmed V and J ends, which lost 4 bases and 8 bases, there was a span of 14 bases. The CDR3 sequence is 13 residues long.

The V and J genes are TRBV5-1 and TRBJ2-7, with D perhaps matching TRBD1 (5 bases). This CDR3 comprises 14 residues. Germline V lookup: CDR1 SGHRS, CDR2 YFSETQ. V was clipped by 4 bases and J by 3 bases, with 14 bases between them. The CDR3 DNA reads TGCGCCAGCAGCGTAGGACAAACCCTCTACGAGCAGTACTTC. It codes for CASSVGQTLYEQYF.